This TCR beta chain originates from a study of graft-versus-host responses after intestinal transplantation. Study as a whole: Each of the recipients got a multivisceral, liver-intestinal, or isolated intestinal transplant. Once they had received anti-thymocyte globulin induction, all recipients took tacrolimus and steroids for about three years. Points from the study as a whole: The study found high graft-versus-host to host-versus-graft clonal ratios in allografts of patients with graft-donor T cell macrochimerism. Recipient marrow harbored GvH clones, some of which surfaced first in ileum or blood.

Regarding this clone: The antigen is undetermined.

Sequencing was performed with immunoSEQ multiplex PCR; in TCRdb, only in-frame clones are kept and a portion is missing. This sample has roughly 80,000 clones, with over 80% found just once. The germline gives CDR1 MNHNS, CDR2 SASEGT. V shed 5 bases and J shed 6 bases, with 13 bases lying between them. The CDR3 is made up of 13 amino acids. This receptor was obtained from a human patient who received an intestinal transplant, so some T cells may come from the graft donor. The genes are TRBV6-1 and TRBJ1-1, with D perhaps TRBD1 (5 bases). Sequencing used PBMCs, obtained 98 days after intestinal transplantation. The chain's CDR3 is CASSMLAGSEAFF. The CDR3 bases are TGTGCCAGCAGTATGCTTGCAGGGTCTGAAGCTTTCTTT.